Presented here are 29 T cell receptor beta chains from one specimen sequenced in a study of blood T cells in healthy people across ages. The use of a sample-barcoded 5' primer and a J-beta primer mix characterized a second PCR of roughly 7 to 11 cycles. Using its own MiXCR run on the 5' RACE reads, TCRdb lists one record per CDR3 protein. The data show more than 900,000 distinct CDR3 sequences, about 25% seen once. The sample also formed part of further work on T cells of mothers and their children.

The sample was blood. Receptors were obtained from a girl aged 2 to 10 in good health.

The table lists this clonotype with a few counts. This chain uses TRBV12-3 or TRBV12-4 with TRBJ2-5; possibly TRBD2 for D (5 bases). The V gene lost 10 bases and the J gene lost 5 bases, with 14 bases spanning the gap. There are 12 residues in the CDR3. CDR3 sequence (DNA): TGTGCCAAGGTGAAATCGGGGGAGACCCAGTACTTC. Protein sequence: CAKVKSGETQYF.

This clonotype was seen only a few times. CDR3: CASSFDGPGVGAGELFF. DNA for the CDR3: TGTGCCAGCAGTTTTGATGGCCCAGGGGTAGGGGCCGGGGAGCTGTTTTTT. The V call is TRBV12-3 or TRBV12-4, the J call TRBJ2-2; D possibly corresponds to TRBD1 (6 bases). V shed 3 bases and J shed 6 bases, with 20 bases lying between them. The CDR3 covers 17 residues.

This clonotype has a handful of counts. The V gene is TRBV20-1, the J gene TRBJ2-5, with a tentative D call TRBD2 (6 bases). Germline V gene data show CDR1 as DFQATT and CDR2 as SNEGSKA (reference sequence). This CDR3 is built from 13 residues. Trimming shortened V by 6 bases and J by 2 bases, and 13 bases separated the two germline ends. Here the CDR3 reads CSARPGLQETQYF. CDR3 bases: TGCAGTGCAAGGCCGGGACTTCAAGAGACCCAGTACTTC.

This clonotype was seen a handful of times. The chain has TRBV7-6 and TRBJ2-7; 9 nucleotides align to TRBD1. V lost 1 base to trimming and J lost 4 bases; unmatched junction nucleotides: 11. The germline gives CDR1 SGHVS, CDR2 FNYEAQ. This CDR3 has 17 amino acids. CDR3 nucleotides: TGTGCCAGCAGCTTAGGACCCTGGACAGGGGTAGATTACGAGCAGTACTTC. It encodes CASSLGPWTGVDYEQYF.

Many counts were recorded for this clonotype. The chain recombines TRBV7-8 with TRBJ1-4, with 7 bases identical to TRBD1. This CDR3 spans 15 amino acids. Germline trimming cut 2 bases from V and 1 base from J; bases unmatched to any gene: 1. Looked up from germline, CDR1 is SGHVS and CDR2 is FQNEAQ. As DNA, the CDR3 is TGTGCCAGCAGCTTACAGGGGGGAACTAATGAAAAACTGTTTTTT. Translation: CASSLQGGTNEKLFF. The complete variable domain, with remaining parts taken from reference TRBV7-8 and TRBJ1-4, reads GAGVSQSPRYKVAKRGQDVALRCDPISGHVSLFWYQQALGQGPEFLTYFQNEAQLDKSGLPSDRFFAERPEGSVSTLKIQRTQQEDSAVYLCASSLQGGTNEKLFFGSGTQLSVL.

In the case of this clonotype: This may arise from a read error, as a much more abundant clone is one base away. V usage is TRBV28 and J usage is TRBJ2-7; D is possibly TRBD1 (5 bases). The CDR3 runs 13 residues. Trimming pared 7 bases from V and 0 bases from J, leaving 10 bases between. Germline V gene data show CDR1 as MDHEN and CDR2 as SYDVKM. The CDR3 coding sequence is TGTGCCAGCACCCCAGGGTACTCCTACGAGCAGTACTTC. Residues: CASTPGYSYEQYF.

This clonotype turned up a few times. The chain combines TRBV20-1 with TRBJ1-1, with a possible D match to TRBD1 (5 bases). The CDR3 is 12 amino acids. V dropped 5 bases and J dropped 6 bases, with 13 bases sitting between them. CDR1 and CDR2 from the germline V gene are DFQATT and SNEGSKA (reference sequence). The CDR3 loop reads CSAETVGSEAFF. The CDR3 DNA sequence: TGCAGTGCTGAGACAGTCGGGTCTGAAGCTTTCTTT.

The rearrangement uses TRBV7-2 and TRBJ2-5; D unresolved. The J call is doubtful: the DNA matches TRBJ2-7 better. The CDR3 is 13 residues long. Germline V lookup: CDR1 SGHTA, CDR2 FQGNSA. The CDR3 DNA reads as TGTGCCAGCAGCTCCGGGTTGCAGGCCGAGCAGTACTTC. Amino acid sequence: CASSSGLQAEQYF.

The table lists this clonotype with a few counts. V is TRBV3-1 and J is TRBJ1-1; 7 positions agree with TRBD1. V gave up 6 bases and J gave up 0 bases; unmatched junction bases: 10. Germline V gene lookup returns CDR1 LGHDT and CDR2 YNNKEL (reference sequence). CDR3 length: 16 amino acids. The CDR3 coding sequence is TGTGCCAGCAGTTATATAGGGGACAGACTGAACACTGAAGCTTTCTTT. It codes for CASSYIGDRLNTEAFF.

This clonotype came up a few times. This chain links TRBV7-9 with TRBJ2-2; D is unresolved. The germline V gene encodes CDR1 SEHNR and CDR2 FQNEAQ (reference sequence). This CDR3 comprises 15 residues. Trimming left V 2 bases short and J 1 base short, with 8 bases between. In DNA, the CDR3 is TGTGCCAGCAGCTTATCAATTAGGAACACCGGGGAGCTGTTTTTT. This gives the protein CASSLSIRNTGELFF.

A few counts support this clonotype. The chain links TRBV4-3 to TRBJ2-7; D gene unclear. Trimming took off 1 base at V and 0 bases at J, with 7 bases between the two ends. Germline lookup yields CDR1 LGHNA and CDR2 YSLEER. The CDR3 is 14 residues long. In DNA, the CDR3 is TGCGCCAGCAGCCAAGTGGCGAACTCCTACGAGCAGTACTTC. This sequence encodes CASSQVANSYEQYF.

The chain couples TRBV20-1 to TRBJ1-1; D uncertain. CDR1 is DFQATT and CDR2 is SNEGSKA in the germline V gene (reference sequence). This CDR3 contains 10 residues. V was cut by 4 bases and J by 10 bases, with 10 bases left in between. The CDR3 loop reads CSATANGAFF. CDR3 nucleotides: TGCAGTGCTACCGCGAATGGAGCTTTCTTT.

The genes are TRBV5-5 and TRBJ1-1; D may be TRBD1 (6 bases). The CDR3 totals 13 residues. Trimming took off 2 bases at V and 8 bases at J, with 13 bases between the two ends. The germline V gene has CDR1 SGHKS and CDR2 YYEKEE (reference sequence). The CDR3 loop reads CASSFAMDREAFF. CDR3 sequence (DNA): TGTGCCAGCAGCTTTGCCATGGACAGAGAAGCTTTCTTT.

This clonotype was seen many times. The chain combines TRBV14 with TRBJ1-2, with D uncertain. Germline V CDR1 and CDR2: SGHDN, FVKESK. The CDR3 extends over 13 amino acids. V was pared by 0 bases and J by 3 bases, with 5 bases between. The CDR3 sequence is CASSQDRDYGYTF. CDR3 DNA sequence: TGTGCCAGCAGCCAAGATAGAGACTATGGCTACACCTTC.

The chain combines TRBV18 with TRBJ2-1; 8 nucleotides match TRBD2. The J call may be mistaken, given a closer DNA end match to TRBJ2-7. The germline V gene has CDR1 KGHSH and CDR2 LQKENI. CDR3 size: 15 residues. The CDR3 DNA reads TGTGCCAGCTCCCAAACAGCGGGAGAGGCGAGCGAGCAGTACTTC. Protein sequence: CASSQTAGEASEQYF.

This clonotype was recorded a few times. The gene calls are TRBV6-6 and TRBJ2-1; 9 nucleotides agree with TRBD2. Germline trimming cut 5 bases from V and 7 bases from J; bases unmatched to any gene: 9. This CDR3 region has 15 residues. Germline V gives CDR1 MNHNY, CDR2 SVGAGI (reference sequence). The CDR3 sequence is CASSVLGGGANEQFF. CDR3 bases: TGTGCCAGCAGTGTTCTCGGCGGGGGGGCGAATGAGCAGTTCTTC.

This clonotype was picked up a small number of times. J is TRBJ2-5 and V is TRBV9, with TRBD2 as a possible D gene (5 bases). From germline, CDR1 is SGDLS and CDR2 YYNGEE. Trimming took off 0 bases at V and 4 bases at J, with 7 bases between the two ends. The CDR3 spans 13 residues. CDR3 sequence reads: CASSVDEGETQYF. In DNA form, the CDR3 reads TGTGCCAGCAGCGTAGACGAGGGAGAGACCCAGTACTTC.

In its sample, this clonotype was seen a few times. CDR3 sequence (DNA): TGTGCCAGGGTGGACGAGAACACTGAAGCTTTCTTT. Translated: CARVDENTEAFF. This chain joins TRBV21-1 and TRBJ1-1. TRBV21-1 has pseudogene status. This CDR3 has 12 amino acids.

This clonotype was recorded a few times. This chain links TRBV5-1 with TRBJ2-5; 7 positions match TRBD2. Germline values: CDR1 SGHRS, CDR2 YFSETQ. J gave up 2 bases and V 0 bases, and 4 bases lay outside the gene matches. The CDR3 length is 15 residues. DNA of the CDR3: TGCGCCAGCAGCTTGGATAGCGGGCGACAAGAGACCCAGTACTTC. Translation gives CASSLDSGRQETQYF.

A few counts support this clonotype. The chain uses TRBV27 and TRBJ2-2; D is uncertain. This CDR3 is 15 amino acids long. V was pared by 0 bases and J by 3 bases, with 8 bases between. From germline, CDR1 is MNHEY and CDR2 SMNVEV (reference sequence). The CDR3 nucleotides read TGTGCCAGCAGTTTATCTTATACCTACACCGGGGAGCTGTTTTTT. This gives the protein CASSLSYTYTGELFF.

The chain couples TRBV4-3 to TRBJ1-4; weak D call: TRBD1 (5 bases). Germline values: CDR1 LGHNA, CDR2 YSLEER. V lost 4 bases to trimming and J lost 12 bases, with 15 bases between them. The CDR3 has 13 amino acids. CDR3 DNA sequence: TGCGCCAGCAGCCCAGCGGGGGAAGCCCAACTGTTTTTT. As protein: CASSPAGEAQLFF.

This sequence joins TRBV9 and TRBJ2-2, with 8 bases lining up with TRBD1. Germline values: CDR1 SGDLS, CDR2 YYNGEE. This CDR3 is 19 amino acids long. V shed 0 bases, J shed 5 bases, and the junction held 15 bases outside the gene matches. The CDR3 coding sequence is TGTGCCAGCAGCGTAGTCGGACAGGGAGGATCTAGAGGGACCGGGGAGCTGTTTTTT. The encoded protein is CASSVVGQGGSRGTGELFF.

J is TRBJ1-2 and V is TRBV29-1, with TRBD1 as a possible D gene (5 bases). The CDR3 is made up of 14 amino acids. Trimming removed 2 bases at V and 8 bases at J, with 18 bases between. Germline V gene data show CDR1 as SQVTM and CDR2 as ANQGSEA. This CDR3 reads CSVESRGEYSGYTF. For the CDR3, the DNA is TGCAGCGTTGAATCACGGGGGGAGTATTCGGGCTACACCTTC.

This clonotype was observed a few times. V and J are TRBV11-3 and TRBJ2-5; D is unclear. The CDR3 runs 12 residues. V was cut by 5 bases and J by 5 bases, with 9 bases left in between. The germline CDR1 and CDR2 sequences are SGHNT and YENEEA. The CDR3 nucleotides read TGTGCCAGCAGCATGATGGGGGAGACCCAGTACTTC. Residues: CASSMMGETQYF.

The gene calls are TRBV4-1 and TRBJ1-2; tentative D call: TRBD1 (5 bases). Per the germline V gene, CDR1 is MGHRA and CDR2 is YSYEKL. Between the trimmed V and J ends, which lost 6 bases and 7 bases, there was a span of 18 bases. This CDR3 has 14 amino acids. Written as DNA, the CDR3 is TGCGCCAGCAGTGACCCCCTAAGAGGGGCTGGCTACACCTTC. Translating it yields CASSDPLRGAGYTF.

This clonotype turned up a few times. J is TRBJ2-1 and V is TRBV7-9; 9 nucleotides line up with TRBD1. This CDR3 is built from 16 residues. V shed 4 bases, J shed 2 bases, and the junction held 6 bases outside the gene matches. Germline V gene lookup returns CDR1 SEHNR and CDR2 FQNEAQ (reference sequence). CDR3 protein: CASSSLGDRAYNEQFF. The CDR3 DNA is TGTGCCAGCAGCTCGCTCGGGGACAGGGCCTACAATGAGCAGTTCTTC.

The chain joins TRBV29-1 to TRBJ2-5, with D perhaps TRBD2 (6 bases). With 6 bases removed from V and 5 bases from J, the gap between germline ends came to 19 bases. Germline V gene data show CDR1 as SQVTM and CDR2 as ANQGSEA. This CDR3 contains 14 residues. The CDR3 spells CSVVGGLNGETQYF. In DNA form, the CDR3 reads TGCAGCGTGGTCGGAGGGCTTAACGGGGAGACCCAGTACTTC.

The rearrangement links TRBV12-3 or TRBV12-4 to TRBJ2-5, with TRBD1 matching over 8 bases. The CDR3 covers 14 residues. V shed 6 bases, J shed 5 bases, and the junction held 8 bases outside the gene matches. The CDR3 DNA is TGTGCCAGCAGCTCAGGACAGGGCCGGGAGACCCAGTACTTC. It translates to CASSSGQGRETQYF.

The V call is TRBV14, the J call TRBJ1-4; D not resolved. Germline CDR1 is SGHDN and CDR2 is FVKESK. Between the trimmed V and J ends, which lost 0 bases and 10 bases, there was a span of 6 bases. The CDR3 sequence is 12 residues long. CDR3: CASSQEGRKLFF. The CDR3 DNA reads as TGTGCCAGCAGCCAAGAAGGCAGAAAACTGTTTTTT. The full variable domain, in which reference TRBV14 and TRBJ1-4 provide the parts outside the CDR3, is EAGVTQFPSHSVIEKGQTVTLRCDPISGHDNLYWYRRVMGKEIKFLLHFVKESKQDESGMPNNRFLAERTGGTYSTLKVQPAELEDSGVYFCASSQEGRKLFFGSGTQLSVL.